This T cell receptor (beta chain) appears in the sequencing data of a study of blood T cell repertoires in COVID-19. Background on the study: Acute and convalescent COVID-19 specimens originated in the United States, Italy and Spain. Sample material is recorded as cDNA or gDNA derived from T cells, B-cell-depleted T cells, or PBMCs.

Trimming shortened V by 3 bases and J by 4 bases, and 12 bases separated the two germline ends. The CDR3 loop spans 14 amino acids. Per the germline V gene, CDR1 is MDHEN and CDR2 is SYDVKM. This clone was counted between two and nine times. How the authors handled the data: Reference gene primer amplification gave estimated nucleated cell counts. Data came from immunoSEQ multiplex PCR; TCRdb stores just in-frame clones and leaves some out. The V and J calls and clone size come from that table; D and trimming were worked out from the DNA. The profile covers about 62,000 clones, with 75% to 90% appearing a single time and under 20% taken by the ten largest. Patients at the Seattle site were enrolled during active infection and followed longitudinally.

The source of this sequence is a woman aged 55-70 years with COVID-19, enrolled during active disease. The chain uses TRBV28 and TRBJ1-2; D gene unclear. The sequencing input was peripheral blood. CDR3 sequence (DNA): TGTGCCAGCAGTTTGTACGACTCGGGCTATGGCTACACCTTC. Amino acids: CASSLYDSGYGYTF.